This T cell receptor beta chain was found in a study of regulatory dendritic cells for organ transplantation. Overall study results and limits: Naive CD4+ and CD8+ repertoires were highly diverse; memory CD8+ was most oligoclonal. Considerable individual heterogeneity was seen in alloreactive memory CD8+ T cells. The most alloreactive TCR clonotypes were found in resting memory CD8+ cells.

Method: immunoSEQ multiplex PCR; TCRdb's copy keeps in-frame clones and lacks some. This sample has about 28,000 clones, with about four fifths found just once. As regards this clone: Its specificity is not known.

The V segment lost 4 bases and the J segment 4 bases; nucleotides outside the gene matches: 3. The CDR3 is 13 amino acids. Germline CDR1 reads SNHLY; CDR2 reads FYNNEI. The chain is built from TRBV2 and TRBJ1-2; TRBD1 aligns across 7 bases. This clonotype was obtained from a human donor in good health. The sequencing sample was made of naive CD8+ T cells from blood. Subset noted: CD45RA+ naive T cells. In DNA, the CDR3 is TGTGCCAGCAGTGCTGGGACAGCCTATGGCTACACCTTC. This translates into CASSAGTAYGYTF.